Below, 27 T cell receptor beta chains from the same sample are listed, as sequenced in a study of blood T cell repertoires in COVID-19 (dated by TCRdb to 2020 to 2022). Library method: the immunoSEQ multiplex PCR assay. TCRdb re-hosts the immuneACCESS table, in-frame sequences only. Its copies lack some clones; in the studies checked, an unresolved V gene accounts for under half of them, and the cause for the rest is not known. The sample records fewer than 45,000 clones, 60% to 80% of which are singletons. The ten largest clones add up to around a fifth of the sample. Sequencing input: peripheral blood. The source of these receptors is a man in his sixties or seventies with acute or convalescent COVID-19.

The genes are TRBV6-1 and TRBJ1-6, with D unclear. The CDR3 sequence is 14 residues long. Deletions cut 0 bases from V and 11 bases from J, with 11 bases between. Germline loops: CDR1 MNHNS, CDR2 SASEGT. CDR3 sequence reads: CASSEAITSAPLHF. The DNA of the CDR3 is TGTGCCAGCAGTGAAGCGATCACATCCGCACCCCTCCACTTT.

The chain has TRBV6-4 and TRBJ1-2; D not certain. Germline assignment: CDR1 MRHNA and CDR2 SNTAGT. This CDR3 has 13 amino acids. Between the trimmed V and J ends, which lost 5 bases and 4 bases, there was a span of 11 bases. The CDR3 DNA is TGTGCCAGCAGTCCCGACGGAGGCTATGGCTACACCTTC. This codes for CASSPDGGYGYTF.

The rearrangement joins TRBV27 to TRBJ1-6, with TRBD1 identical over 7 bases. Germline V lookup: CDR1 MNHEY, CDR2 SMNVEV (reference sequence). The CDR3 contains 16 residues. J was trimmed by 3 bases and V by 5 bases; bases with no gene match: 7. DNA of the CDR3: TGTGCCAGCAGTCCGTACAGGGGTATCTATAATTCACCCCTCCACTTT. This encodes CASSPYRGIYNSPLHF.

This clone came up once. CDR3 DNA sequence: TGTGCCATCAGTGATGTCGGGACAGGGACAGATACGCAGTATTTT. It encodes CAISDVGTGTDTQYF. The genes are TRBV10-3 and TRBJ2-3; 9 positions match TRBD1. Germline lookup yields CDR1 ENHRY and CDR2 SYGVKD. The CDR3 consists of 15 residues. Trimming cost V 3 bases and J 3 bases; bases outside gene matches: 4.

The count of this clone is one. The rearrangement uses TRBV4-3 and TRBJ2-2; TRBD1 is a possible D gene (6 bases). V lost 2 bases, J lost 5 bases, and 9 bases lay in between. Germline CDR1 and CDR2: LGHNA and YSLEER. This CDR3 region has 14 residues. In nucleotides, the CDR3 is TGCGCCAGCAGCCAACCCAGGGGTACCGGGGAGCTGTTTTTT. This sequence encodes CASSQPRGTGELFF.

The J gene is TRBJ1-2, the V gene TRBV4-1; no firm D call. Germline V gene sequence: CDR1 MGHRA, CDR2 YSYEKL. Trimming left V 2 bases short and J 5 bases short, with 21 bases between. The CDR3 is 17 amino acids. CDR3 bases: TGCGCCAGCAGCCAAATTTTCCCTCCGGGAAAAGAGTATGGCTACACCTTC. As protein: CASSQIFPPGKEYGYTF.

This sequence joins TRBV6-5 and TRBJ1-2; 8 bases map to TRBD1. The CDR3 loop spans 13 amino acids. CDR1 and CDR2 from the germline V gene are MNHEY and SVGAGI. V dropped 8 bases and J dropped 4; count of bases not matched to a gene: 6. The CDR3 nucleotides are TGTGCCAGCGGACAGGGCCGCGCCTATGGCTACACCTTC. Protein: CASGQGRAYGYTF.

The chain uses TRBV7-3 and TRBJ1-1, with 8 bases identical to TRBD1. Trimming removed 0 bases from V and 0 bases from J; junction bases left unmatched: 3. The CDR3 is 16 amino acids. Germline values: CDR1 SGHTA, CDR2 FQGTGA. The chain's CDR3 is CASSLTGQGVNTEAFF. For the CDR3, the DNA is TGTGCCAGCAGCTTAACAGGACAGGGCGTGAACACTGAAGCTTTCTTT.

The genes are TRBV28 and TRBJ2-7; a possible D gene is TRBD1 (5 bases). V was clipped by 5 bases and J by 0 bases, with 17 bases between them. The CDR3 runs to 16 residues. Germline CDR1 and CDR2: MDHEN and SYDVKM. In nucleotides, the CDR3 is TGTGCCAGCAGTCCTCTCACAGGCCCGACCTCCTACGAGCAGTACTTC. It codes for CASSPLTGPTSYEQYF.

The chain carries TRBV6-2 or TRBV6-3 and TRBJ2-4, with 12 positions matching TRBD2. Looked up from germline, CDR1 is MNHEY and CDR2 is SVGEGT. The CDR3 runs 16 residues. V trimming: 2 bases; J trimming: 6 bases; junction bases outside the gene matches: 5. The CDR3 DNA follows: TGTGCCAGCAGTTACCGGGAGACTAGCGGGGGAAACATTCAGTACTTC. As protein: CASSYRETSGGNIQYF.

This clone was seen a few times. This sequence joins TRBV25-1 and TRBJ1-2; D uncertain. The length of the CDR3 is 13 residues. V lost 7 bases and J 5 bases, leaving 14 bases between the germline ends. The germline V gene has CDR1 MGHDK and CDR2 SYGVNS. CDR3: CASTLGKDYGYTF. The CDR3, as DNA: TGTGCCAGCACCCTCGGGAAGGATTATGGCTACACCTTC.

This sequence joins TRBV19 and TRBJ1-5, with 7 bases fitting TRBD1. The CDR3 covers 15 residues. Looked up from germline, CDR1 is LNHDA and CDR2 is SQIVND (reference sequence). The trim removed 3 bases at V and 3 bases at J, leaving 5 bases unmatched. DNA of the CDR3: TGTGCCAGTAGTATCCGACAGGGCTTCAATCAGCCCCAGCATTTT. This codes for CASSIRQGFNQPQHF.

The V and J genes are TRBV7-9 and TRBJ1-2, with D tentatively TRBD1 (6 bases). Trimming left V 5 bases short and J 4 bases short, with 17 bases between. Germline CDR1 reads SEHNR; CDR2 reads FQNEAQ (reference sequence). This CDR3 is 15 amino acids long. For the CDR3, the DNA is TGTGCCAGCAGCCCGACAGGAATTCTTGGCTATGGCTACACCTTC. This translates into CASSPTGILGYGYTF.

The CDR3 sequence: CASSQGSGGARNIQYF. The CDR3 region has the DNA TGTGCCAGCAGCCAAGGTTCTGGGGGGGCCCGGAACATTCAGTACTTC. The chain has TRBV3-1 (or the pseudogene TRBV3-2) and TRBJ2-4, with D perhaps TRBD2 (7 bases). Germline CDR1 reads LGHDT; CDR2 reads YNNKEL (reference sequence). The CDR3 contains 16 residues. Trimming took off 1 base at V and 7 bases at J, with 17 bases between the two ends.

The CDR3 loop reads CASSPDRGLGGYTF. The DNA for the CDR3 is TGTGCCAGCAGCCCGGACAGGGGGCTGGGTGGCTACACCTTC. This sequence joins TRBV5-5 and TRBJ1-2, with 11 bases that match TRBD1. The J segment lost 7 bases and the V segment lost 4 bases, leaving 6 bases of the junction unmatched. The CDR3 spans 14 residues. CDR1 and CDR2 (germline): SGHKS, YYEKEE (reference sequence).

CDR3 protein: CASSQEGTGGAGQFF. The CDR3 region has the DNA TGTGCCAGCAGCCAAGAAGGTACAGGGGGCGCTGGGCAGTTCTTC. V usage is TRBV3-1 (or the pseudogene TRBV3-2) and J usage is TRBJ2-1, with TRBD1 matching 9 bases. Germline V gene lookup returns CDR1 LGHDT and CDR2 YNNKEL (reference sequence). J gave up 12 bases and V 0 bases, and 9 bases lay outside the gene matches. The CDR3 contains 15 residues.

V usage is TRBV5-4 and J usage is TRBJ1-2, with 8 bases identical to TRBD1. Germline CDR1 and CDR2: SGHNT and YYREEE (reference sequence). The CDR3 consists of 12 residues. The V segment lost 3 bases and the J segment 9 bases; nucleotides outside the gene matches: 4. The CDR3 DNA follows: TGTGCCAGCAGCTCTGGACAGGGCCGCTACACCTTC. This sequence encodes CASSSGQGRYTF.

This rearrangement joins TRBV10-3 to TRBJ2-2; TRBD1 is a possible D gene (6 bases). The germline V gene encodes CDR1 ENHRY and CDR2 SYGVKD. The CDR3 is 13 residues long. With 6 bases removed from V and 1 base from J, the gap between germline ends came to 6 bases. CDR3 bases: TGTGCCATCAGGGACAGGAACACCGGGGAGCTGTTTTTT. Translation gives CAIRDRNTGELFF.

V and J are TRBV5-1 and TRBJ2-2; 8 bases agree with TRBD1. Trimming at V came to 7 bases and at J to 4 bases, leaving 12 bases not matched to a gene. The CDR3 contains 16 residues. The germline V gene has CDR1 SGHRS and CDR2 YFSETQ. DNA of the CDR3: TGCGCCAGCTACCTCGGACAGGGAGTTGGCACCGGGGAGCTGTTTTTT. Translation gives CASYLGQGVGTGELFF.

The rearrangement joins TRBV4-3 to TRBJ1-4; no reliable D call. V gave up 6 bases and J gave up 10 bases, with 15 bases separating them. The CDR3 spans 13 residues. Looked up from germline, CDR1 is LGHNA and CDR2 is YSLEER. The CDR3 bases are TGCGCCAGCAGTCAAAGGCGGGAGGGAAAACTGTTTTTT. This gives the protein CASSQRREGKLFF.

The gene calls are TRBV19 and TRBJ1-4; no reliable D call. The ends were cut back, 5 bases at V and 8 bases at J, with 15 bases in the middle. The germline V gene encodes CDR1 LNHDA and CDR2 SQIVND (reference sequence). The CDR3 has 14 amino acids. CDR3 in amino acids: CASSWQTTSEKLFF. CDR3 DNA: TGTGCCAGTAGTTGGCAAACGACTTCGGAAAAACTGTTTTTT.

This rearrangement joins TRBV19 to TRBJ1-5, with D possibly matching TRBD1 (5 bases). Per germline, CDR1 LNHDA and CDR2 SQIVND (reference sequence). Between the trimmed V and J ends, which lost 2 bases and 5 bases, there was a span of 19 bases. This CDR3 has 17 amino acids. The DNA for the CDR3 is TGTGCCAGTAGTATATTCGTTTCTCAGACAGTTGATCAGCCCCAGCATTTT. Its translation: CASSIFVSQTVDQPQHF. Full variable domain (outside the CDR3, taken from reference TRBV19 and TRBJ1-5): DGGITQSPKYLFRKEGQNVTLSCEQNLNHDAMYWYRQDPGQGLRLIYYSQIVNDFQKGDIAEGYSVSREKKESFPLTVTSAQKNPTAFYLCASSIFVSQTVDQPQHFGDGTRLSIL.

This chain uses TRBV29-1 with TRBJ2-5; 8 nucleotides line up with TRBD2. Germline V gene lookup returns CDR1 SQVTM and CDR2 ANQGSEA. The CDR3 consists of 14 residues. V lost 8 bases to trimming and J lost 5 bases; unmatched junction nucleotides: 13. The CDR3, as DNA: TGCAGCACACAGAAGGACCCGGGGGGGGAGACCCAGTACTTC. Translating it yields CSTQKDPGGETQYF.

The V and J genes are TRBV5-8 and TRBJ1-1; D is perhaps TRBD1 (6 bases). Germline-derived CDR1 and CDR2 are SGHTS and YDEGEE. Trimming removed 0 bases from V and 1 base from J, with 10 bases in between. CDR3 length equals 15 residues. CDR3 sequence reads: CASSLDWGQNTEAFF. The DNA for the CDR3 is TGTGCCAGCAGCTTGGATTGGGGGCAGAACACTGAAGCTTTCTTT.

This rearrangement joins TRBV5-1 to TRBJ1-1; 8 bases are shared with TRBD1. CDR1 and CDR2 (germline): SGHRS, YFSETQ. J gave up 5 bases and V 4 bases, and 10 bases lay outside the gene matches. The CDR3 has 15 amino acids. CDR3: CASSVMTGEGTEAFF. In DNA form, the CDR3 reads TGCGCCAGCAGCGTCATGACAGGGGAGGGAACTGAAGCTTTCTTT.

The chain is built from TRBV11-3 and TRBJ2-5; 8 bases match TRBD2. This CDR3 is built from 17 residues. Germline V lookup: CDR1 SGHNT, CDR2 YENEEA. V shed 5 bases, J shed 10 bases, and the junction held 21 bases outside the gene matches. CDR3 bases: TGTGCCAGCAGCATACGACAAGGGCGGGGACTAGTCTCGCGCCAGTACTTC. It translates to CASSIRQGRGLVSRQYF.

The rearrangement links TRBV2 to TRBJ1-2; D remains unclear. The V gene lost 6 bases and the J gene lost 2 bases, with 19 bases spanning the gap. The CDR3 spans 16 residues. The germline V gene encodes CDR1 SNHLY and CDR2 FYNNEI. This CDR3 is CASSHKRGRYNYGYTF. The CDR3 nucleotides read TGTGCCAGCAGCCACAAGCGAGGAAGGTACAACTATGGCTACACCTTC.